These T cell receptor beta chains were read from a single sample in a study of Ad26.COV2.S vaccination and SARS-CoV-2 variants. The table came from immunoSEQ multiplex PCR; TCRdb's copy has only in-frame clones and leaves some out. The table records approximately 420,000 clones, around nine tenths of them present only once. The sample in question was peripheral blood, obtained in a trial of Ad26.COV2.S vaccine versus placebo. The receptors originated from a person aged 18-65 years who received the Ad26.COV2.S COVID-19 vaccine or a placebo. Each CDR3 is given with its conserved first and last residue. D genes are given only for firm matches. Only some rows state a clone size, as once, few, many or a class for expanded clones.

>.|TRBJ2-1|.|TRBV7-2
CASSLEPAGTLRVF
TGTGCCAGCAGCTTAGAGCCGGCTGGGACCCTCAGAGTCTTC
>TRBD1|TRBJ2-1|.|TRBV5-6
CASSSGTDTYNEQFF
TGTGCCAGCAGCTCCGGGACAGACACCTACAATGAGCAGTTCTTC
>TRBD2|TRBJ2-5|.|TRBV7-2
CASSLSRGGLETQYF
TGTGCCAGCAGCTTATCGCGCGGGGGGTTGGAGACCCAGTACTTC
>.|TRBJ1-4|.|TRBV7-2
CASSLTGLNEKLFF
TGTGCCAGCAGCTTGACAGGTCTTAATGAAAAACTGTTTTTT
>TRBD2|TRBJ2-5|.|TRBV27
CASSLAGGTETQYF
TGTGCCAGCAGTCTAGCGGGGGGGACAGAGACCCAGTACTTC
>TRBD2|TRBJ2-7|.|TRBV7-2
CASSTRLAGIYEQYF
TGTGCCAGCAGCACACGACTAGCGGGGATCTACGAGCAGTACTTC
>TRBD1|TRBJ1-5|.|TRBV27
CASSVTGGAGQPQHF
TGTGCCAGCAGTGTGACAGGGGGCGCGGGTCAGCCCCAGCATTTT
>TRBD1|TRBJ2-7|.|TRBV11-2
CASSLETGYYEQYF
TGTGCCAGCAGCTTAGAGACAGGGTACTACGAGCAGTACTTC
>.|TRBJ1-2|once|TRBV11-2
CASSLVGGGGYTF
TGTGCCAGCAGCTTAGTTGGGGGGGGTGGCTACACCTTC
>TRBD1|TRBJ2-7|.|TRBV7-6
CASSSHRGSPPYEQYF
TGTGCCAGCAGCTCGCACAGGGGGTCACCCCCCTACGAGCAGTACTTC
>.|TRBJ1-5|.|TRBV6-2/TRBV6-3
CASSYSRAGAQPQHF
TGTGCCAGCAGTTACTCACGTGCCGGGGCCCAGCCCCAGCATTTT
>.|TRBJ2-7|.|TRBV11-1
CAGGNRGGEQYF
TGTGCCGGAGGAAACAGGGGGGGCGAGCAGTACTTC
>TRBD2|TRBJ2-3|.|TRBV27
CAVGGMGTQYF
TGTGCCGTGGGAGGGATGGGTACGCAGTATTTT
>TRBD2|TRBJ2-1|.|TRBV11-2
CASSTYWEGEQFF
TGTGCCAGCAGCACTTATTGGGAGGGGGAGCAGTTCTTC
>TRBD2|TRBJ2-3|few|TRBV30
CAWSGSGGLDTQYF
TGTGCCTGGAGTGGTAGCGGGGGGCTGGATACGCAGTATTTT
>.|TRBJ2-1|.|TRBV10-2
CASSESKGGDLNEQFF
TGCGCCAGCAGTGAGTCGAAAGGAGGGGACCTCAATGAGCAGTTCTTC
>TRBD1|TRBJ2-7|.|TRBV6-5
CASTSGTGGYEQYF
TGTGCCAGCACCTCCGGGACAGGGGGCTACGAGCAGTACTTC
>TRBD2|TRBJ2-1|once|TRBV19
CASTHSGGSYNEQFF
TGTGCCAGTACCCATAGCGGGGGGTCATACAATGAGCAGTTCTTC
>.|TRBJ1-1|.|TRBV7-9
CASSLAAGNTEAFF
TGTGCCAGCAGCTTAGCGGCGGGGAACACTGAAGCTTTCTTT
>.|TRBJ1-6|.|TRBV14
CASSQGGGMGSPLHF
TGTGCCAGCAGCCAAGGAGGGGGAATGGGTTCACCCCTCCACTTT
>.|TRBJ2-3|.|TRBV4-1
CASSQVSGGTQYF
TGCGCCAGCAGCCAAGTTTCCGGGGGTACGCAGTATTTT
>.|TRBJ2-7|.|TRBV6-5
CASSRNSNSYEQYF
TGTGCCAGCAGCCGAAATAGTAACTCCTACGAGCAGTACTTC
>.|TRBJ2-1|once|TRBV5-1
CASTMDYNEQFF
TGCGCCAGCACAATGGACTACAATGAGCAGTTCTTC
>TRBD2|TRBJ2-3|.|TRBV25-1
CASSDLAGALDTQYF
TGTGCCAGCAGTGACCTAGCGGGAGCTTTAGATACGCAGTATTTT
>.|TRBJ2-7|few|TRBV7-9
CASSLTSSYEQYF
TGTGCCAGCAGTCTTACCAGCTCCTACGAGCAGTACTTC
>.|TRBJ1-3|once|TRBV5-6
CASSYGVSGNTIYF
TGTGCCAGCAGCTACGGGGTCTCTGGAAACACCATATATTTT
>.|TRBJ2-6|few|TRBV5-4
CASSLDLSGGANVLTF
TGTGCCAGCAGCTTGGATTTATCGGGTGGGGCCAACGTCCTGACTTTC
>.|TRBJ2-1|.|TRBV13
CASSVSRFYNEQFF
TGTGCCAGCAGCGTCAGCCGCTTCTACAATGAGCAGTTCTTC
>.|TRBJ1-1|.|TRBV7-8
CASSLRDPQENTEAFF
TGTGCCAGCAGCTTAAGGGACCCACAGGAGAACACTGAAGCTTTCTTT
>.|TRBJ2-5|.|TRBV11-3
CASSLGPLGTQYF
TGTGCCAGCAGCTTAGGGCCCTTGGGGACCCAGTACTTC
>.|TRBJ1-1|.|TRBV9
CASSEQGKTEAFF
TGTGCCAGCAGCGAACAGGGAAAAACTGAAGCTTTCTTT
>.|TRBJ2-2|.|TRBV4-1
CASSQELAHYTGELFF
TGCGCCAGCAGCCAAGAGTTGGCACACTACACCGGGGAGCTGTTTTTT
>TRBD1|TRBJ1-2|once|TRBV6-5
CASSKTGQGNGYTF
TGTGCCAGCAGTAAGACGGGACAGGGAAATGGCTACACCTTC
>.|TRBJ2-4|.|TRBV21-1
CASSSKYKDRTTTF
TGTGCCAGCAGCTCGAAATACAAGGACAGGACGACTACTTTC
>TRBD2|TRBJ2-1|.|TRBV7-8
CASSSGTSASNEQFF
TGTGCCAGCAGCTCAGGGACTAGCGCCTCCAATGAGCAGTTCTTC
>TRBD2|TRBJ2-5|.|TRBV7-6
CASTRTGGDETQYF
TGTGCCAGCACCCGGACGGGGGGGGATGAGACCCAGTACTTC
>TRBD1|TRBJ2-4|.|TRBV2
CASTDREATKNIQYF
TGTGCCAGCACCGACAGGGAAGCTACCAAAAACATTCAGTACTTC
>.|TRBJ2-1|.|TRBV25-1
CASSEAGGRYNEQFF
TGTGCCAGCAGTGAGGCCGGGGGGCGATACAATGAGCAGTTCTTC
>.|TRBJ1-6|.|TRBV6-5
CASSYRASSYNSPLHF
TGTGCCAGCAGTTACCGGGCGAGCTCCTATAATTCACCCCTCCACTTT
>.|TRBJ1-2|.|TRBV21-1
CASTRTDNYGYTF
TGTGCCAGCACCCGGACAGACAACTATGGCTACACCTTC
>TRBD2|TRBJ2-5|.|TRBV6-5
CASRSSGGALETQYF
TGTGCCAGCAGGTCTAGCGGGGGGGCTCTGGAGACCCAGTACTTC
>TRBD1|TRBJ1-2|.|TRBV4-1
CASSQASGTGYGYTF
TGCGCCAGCAGCCAAGCTTCCGGGACAGGCTATGGCTACACCTTC
>.|TRBJ1-6|once|TRBV15
CATSSGGASNSPLHF
TGTGCCACCAGCAGTGGGGGGGCGTCGAATTCACCCCTCCACTTT
>TRBD2|TRBJ2-5|.|TRBV4-3
CASSQEPSGGGETQYF
TGCGCCAGCAGCCAAGAACCTAGCGGGGGGGGCGAGACCCAGTACTTC
>TRBD1|TRBJ1-4|few|TRBV5-1
CASSLAGQGGEKLFF
TGCGCCAGCAGCTTAGCGGGACAGGGGGGAGAAAAACTGTTTTTT
>.|TRBJ2-7|.|TRBV6-5
CASSSRWGTPGEQYF
TGTGCCAGCAGCTCTCGTTGGGGGACTCCTGGCGAGCAGTACTTC
>.|TRBJ1-1|.|TRBV29-1
CSAKVGGTEAFF
TGCAGCGCAAAGGTTGGGGGCACTGAAGCTTTCTTT
>TRBD1|TRBJ2-7|.|TRBV7-9
CASSPPGTGLNEQYF
TGTGCCAGCAGCCCCCCCGGGACAGGATTAAACGAGCAGTACTTC
>TRBD1|TRBJ2-7|.|TRBV6-6
CASYPGTGFYEQYF
TGTGCCAGCTACCCGGGGACAGGGTTTTACGAGCAGTACTTC
>.|TRBJ2-5|.|TRBV6-6
CASNLFHGETQYF
TGTGCCAGCAACCTTTTTCACGGGGAGACCCAGTACTTC
>.|TRBJ1-2|once|TRBV5-1
CASSLGGRPNYGYTF
TGCGCCAGCAGCTTGGGTGGCCGGCCTAACTATGGCTACACCTTC
>.|TRBJ1-2|.|TRBV13
CASSPRGEPYGYTF
TGTGCCAGCAGCCCTCGGGGAGAGCCTTATGGCTACACCTTC
>.|TRBJ1-1|.|TRBV14
CASSPLRDGTEAFF
TGTGCCAGCAGCCCACTCCGGGACGGCACTGAAGCTTTCTTT